The next 14 T cell receptor beta chains were all read from a single sample in a study of response to subunit inactivated influenza vaccine. TCRdb re-called the RT-PCR reads with MiXCR, one entry per CDR3 protein. The sample has about 570,000 distinct CDR3 sequences; about 11% are singletons. The same sample was also used in a study of T cells expressing NK-cell markers. From that report: Beta-chain TCR cDNA was generated via 5'RACE template switching with UMIs.

Sequences were derived from PBMCs from blood, sampled on the day of vaccination. These receptors all come from a man between 45 and 60 years old who received an inactivated influenza vaccine.

As to this clonotype: One end of the junction varies from germline; a read error may be responsible. This rearrangement joins TRBV4-2 to TRBJ2-5; D assignment may be TRBD1 or TRBD2 (5 bases each). Germline CDR1 reads LGHNA; CDR2 reads YNFKEQ. This CDR3 region has 14 residues. For the CDR3, the DNA is TGTGCCAGCAGGTTGGGACCGACGGATGAGACTCAGTACTTC. Residues: CASRLGPTDETQYF.

This clonotype was found a few times. V usage is TRBV2 and J usage is TRBJ2-3; TRBD1 matches 12 bases. From germline, CDR1 is SNHLY and CDR2 FYNNEI. This CDR3 region has 16 residues. V dropped 6 bases and J dropped 4; count of bases not matched to a gene: 8. CDR3 coding DNA: TGTGCCAGCAGGGGAGGGACAGGGGGCGCGGCAGATACGCAGTATTTT. Encoded protein: CASRGGTGGAADTQYF.

The chain has TRBV5-1 and TRBJ2-7, with 10 bases aligning to TRBD1. From germline, CDR1 is SGHRS and CDR2 YFSETQ. The CDR3 is 15 amino acids. Trimming took 4 bases from V and 2 from J; bases not matched to a gene: 6. CDR3 protein: CASSRQGARAYEQYF. DNA of the CDR3: TGCGCCAGCAGCCGACAGGGGGCGAGGGCCTACGAGCAGTACTTC.

As DNA, the CDR3 is TGTGCCAGCAGCTGGACAGGGATGGCCACTGAAGCTTTCTTT. Protein sequence: CASSWTGMATEAFF. The chain recombines TRBV12-3 or TRBV12-4 with TRBJ1-1, with 8 bases lining up with TRBD1. Trimming took 6 bases from V and 4 from J; bases not matched to a gene: 7. CDR3 length equals 14 residues.

The rearrangement uses TRBV2 and TRBJ2-1, with TRBD2 matching 13 bases. Trimming removed 4 bases from V and 10 bases from J; junction bases left unmatched: 4. Germline lookup yields CDR1 SNHLY and CDR2 FYNNEI. This CDR3 contains 14 residues. The CDR3 here is CASSGRTSGGEQFF. The CDR3 DNA sequence: TGTGCCAGCAGTGGAAGGACTAGCGGGGGCGAGCAGTTCTTC.

As to this clonotype: At one end the junction does not follow the germline gene, possibly because of a read error. The chain has TRBV7-2 and TRBJ1-4, with 7 bases that match TRBD1. The length of the CDR3 is 15 residues. Germline-derived CDR1 and CDR2 are SGHTA and FQGNSA. The CDR3 is CVSSSRGRRDEKLFF. In nucleotides, the CDR3 is TGTGTCAGCAGCTCGAGGGGGCGAAGAGATGAAAAACTGTTTTTT.

The V gene is TRBV7-3, the J gene TRBJ1-1; 11 nucleotides match TRBD1. Germline values: CDR1 SGHTA, CDR2 FQGTGA. V trimming: 8 bases; J trimming: 1 base; junction bases outside the gene matches: 0. The CDR3 is 13 residues long. CDR3 loop: CASGQGANTEAFF. CDR3 DNA sequence: TGTGCCAGCGGACAGGGGGCGAACACTGAAGCTTTCTTT.

This clonotype has ten or more counts. This sequence joins TRBV12-3 or TRBV12-4 and TRBJ1-5; no reliable D call. Trimming pared 2 bases from V and 3 bases from J, leaving 8 bases between. This CDR3 is built from 14 residues. The CDR3: CASSLMEINQPQHF. The CDR3 bases are TGTGCCAGCAGTTTAATGGAGATCAATCAGCCCCAGCATTTT.

This clonotype occurred once. The rearrangement links TRBV10-1 to TRBJ2-3, with D possibly being TRBD1 (6 bases). The germline V gene has CDR1 WNHNN and CDR2 SYGVQD (reference sequence). The CDR3 has 15 amino acids. V was clipped by 0 bases and J by 2 bases, with 9 bases between them. In nucleotides, the CDR3 is TGCGCCAGCAGTGAGTCAGGACAGCCCACAGATACGCAGTATTTT. Protein product: CASSESGQPTDTQYF.

V is TRBV12-3 or TRBV12-4 and J is TRBJ2-1, with 11 nucleotides matching TRBD2. CDR3 size: 15 residues. The V gene end was trimmed by 6 bases and the J gene end by 4 bases; junction bases not matched to a gene: 5. The CDR3 here is CASRIAGGPYNEQFF. In nucleotides, the CDR3 is TGTGCCAGCAGGATAGCGGGAGGGCCGTACAATGAGCAGTTCTTC.

The chain joins TRBV7-3 to TRBJ2-5; the match to TRBD2 covers 13 bases. Germline V lookup: CDR1 SGHTA, CDR2 FQGTGA. The CDR3 has 15 residues. V shed 4 bases and J 3 bases; nucleotides not matched to a gene: 2. CDR3 nucleotides: TGTGCCAGCAGCTATGGACTAGCGGGAGAAGAGACCCAGTACTTC. This codes for CASSYGLAGEETQYF. The entire variable domain, with the rest obtained from reference TRBV7-3 and TRBJ2-5, is as follows: GAGVSQTPSNKVTEKGKYVELRCDPISGHTALYWYRQSLGQGPEFLIYFQGTGAADDSGLPNDRFFAVRPEGSVSTLKIQRTERGDSAVYLCASSYGLAGEETQYFGPGTRLLVL.

This chain links TRBV12-3 or TRBV12-4 with TRBJ1-3; no reliable D call. The CDR3 is 14 residues long. V was cut by 6 bases and J by 2 bases, with 11 bases left in between. The chain's CDR3 is CASSPQTAGNTIYF. The CDR3 DNA reads as TGTGCCAGCAGCCCCCAGACGGCTGGAAACACCATATATTTT.

There are a few counts of this clonotype. This sequence joins TRBV25-1 and TRBJ2-1; 15 bases are shared with TRBD2. The CDR3 is made up of 20 amino acids. Germline assignment: CDR1 MGHDK and CDR2 SYGVNS. The V segment lost 7 bases and the J segment 4 bases; nucleotides outside the gene matches: 17. CDR3 in amino acids: CASTPRTSGGGGAAYNEQFF. For the CDR3, the DNA is TGTGCCAGCACCCCCAGGACTAGCGGGGGGGGAGGAGCGGCGTACAATGAGCAGTTCTTC.

This clonotype was observed a few times. The V gene is TRBV12-3 or TRBV12-4, the J gene TRBJ2-5; weak D call: TRBD1 (5 bases). The CDR3 has 15 residues. The germline V and J ends were trimmed by 2 bases and 5 bases, with 15 bases remaining between them. The CDR3 coding sequence is TGTGCCAGCAGTTTATGGCAGGGAAGTGGGGAGACCCAGTACTTC. This encodes CASSLWQGSGETQYF.